This is a list of T cell receptor beta chains from one sample in a study of technical replicates of blood from several donors. Libraries were prepared by immunoSEQ multiplex PCR; TCRdb keeps only in-frame clonotypes and omits some of them. The table shows fewer than 15,000 clones, with about 80% occurring only once. Sequences were obtained from PBMCs. Receptors were obtained from a human donor in good health. The CDR3 runs from the conserved cysteine through the conserved F or W. A D gene is named only where the DNA matches it firmly. A row's size may be missing; if present it is once, few, many or a size class.

size: .
V: TRBV5-1
D: TRBD1
J: TRBJ1-3
CDR3: CASSSNPGQRGNTIYF
DNA: TGCGCCAGCAGCTCGAACCCGGGACAGAGAGGAAACACCATATATTTT

size: few
V: TRBV2
D: .
J: TRBJ2-1
CDR3: CASSHSGDSYNEQFF
DNA: TGTGCCAGCAGTCATAGCGGTGACTCCTACAATGAGCAGTTCTTC

size: .
V: TRBV6-1
D: TRBD1
J: TRBJ1-1
CDR3: CASSETGALNTEAFF
DNA: TGTGCCAGCAGTGAAACAGGGGCCCTGAACACTGAAGCTTTCTTT

size: few
V: TRBV7-9
D: .
J: TRBJ1-2
CDR3: CASSFDGAYGYTF
DNA: TGTGCCAGCAGCTTTGACGGAGCCTATGGCTACACCTTC

size: .
V: TRBV7-6
D: .
J: TRBJ1-3
CDR3: CASSQASGTTGNTIYF
DNA: TGTGCCAGCAGCCAGGCTTCCGGGACAACTGGAAACACCATATATTTT

size: .
V: TRBV28
D: .
J: TRBJ2-7
CDR3: CASSFRPEEGSYEQYF
DNA: TGTGCCAGCAGTTTCCGGCCGGAGGAGGGGAGCTACGAGCAGTACTTC

size: .
V: TRBV9
D: TRBD2
J: TRBJ2-5
CDR3: CASSVEGLAGGPGQETQYF
DNA: TGTGCCAGCAGCGTAGAGGGACTAGCGGGAGGGCCGGGCCAAGAGACCCAGTACTTC

size: .
V: TRBV5-1
D: TRBD1
J: TRBJ2-5
CDR3: CASSLGTGRQETQYF
DNA: TGCGCCAGCAGCCTCGGGACAGGGAGGCAAGAGACCCAGTACTTC

size: .
V: TRBV6-4
D: .
J: TRBJ2-3
CDR3: CASSGASGTDTQYF
DNA: TGTGCCAGCAGTGGAGCTAGCGGCACAGATACGCAGTATTTT

size: .
V: TRBV19
D: .
J: TRBJ1-1
CDR3: CASSLFGEAFF
DNA: TGTGCCAGTAGCCTCTTCGGGGAAGCTTTCTTT

size: .
V: TRBV5-1
D: .
J: TRBJ2-5
CDR3: CASSLAGSQETQYF
DNA: TGCGCCAGCAGCTTGGCAGGGTCCCAAGAGACCCAGTACTTC

size: .
V: TRBV6-5
D: .
J: TRBJ2-7
CDR3: CATQPEGTFTYEQYF
DNA: TGTGCCACCCAACCGGAGGGGACGTTCACCTACGAGCAGTACTTC

size: .
V: TRBV11-3
D: .
J: TRBJ1-1
CDR3: CASSFGRGRNTEAFF
DNA: TGTGCCAGCAGCTTTGGACGGGGGAGGAACACTGAAGCTTTCTTT

size: .
V: TRBV5-1
D: .
J: TRBJ2-1
CDR3: CASSLVAGDGNEQFF
DNA: TGCGCCAGCAGCTTGGTGGCAGGGGACGGGAATGAGCAGTTCTTC

size: .
V: TRBV4-2
D: TRBD2
J: TRBJ2-7
CDR3: CASSQDGAEGGPQVQYF
DNA: TGTGCCAGCAGCCAAGATGGTGCGGAGGGAGGGCCTCAAGTGCAGTACTTC

size: .
V: TRBV27
D: .
J: TRBJ2-5
CDR3: CASSLRGLETQYF
DNA: TGTGCCAGCAGTTTACGAGGATTAGAGACCCAGTACTTC

size: .
V: TRBV19
D: .
J: TRBJ1-1
CDR3: CASSIDSAGAPMNTEAFF
DNA: TGTGCCAGTAGTATAGATTCAGCAGGGGCGCCCATGAACACTGAAGCTTTCTTT

size: .
V: TRBV7-3
D: .
J: TRBJ2-1
CDR3: CASSLNRWGENSYNEQFF
DNA: TGTGCCAGCAGCTTAAACAGGTGGGGGGAGAATTCCTACAATGAGCAGTTCTTC

size: .
V: TRBV2
D: .
J: TRBJ1-5
CDR3: CASSEASGRGSNQPQHF
DNA: TGTGCCAGCAGTGAAGCAAGTGGGAGGGGTAGCAATCAGCCCCAGCATTTT

size: few
V: TRBV6-1
D: TRBD1
J: TRBJ1-5
CDR3: CASSDFQGAQPQHF
DNA: TGTGCCAGCAGTGATTTTCAGGGGGCTCAGCCCCAGCATTTT

size: once
V: TRBV9
D: TRBD1
J: TRBJ1-2
CDR3: CASSEGQAAYYGYTF
DNA: TGTGCCAGCAGCGAGGGACAGGCGGCCTACTATGGCTACACCTTC

size: .
V: TRBV19
D: .
J: TRBJ2-3
CDR3: CASSRNRDFTDTQYF
DNA: TGTGCCAGTAGTAGGAACCGGGACTTCACAGATACGCAGTATTTT

size: .
V: TRBV28
D: .
J: TRBJ1-1
CDR3: CASSFVEGVNTEAFF
DNA: TGTGCCAGCAGTTTCGTAGAGGGAGTGAACACTGAAGCTTTCTTT

size: .
V: TRBV25-1
D: .
J: TRBJ2-3
CDR3: CASTSGTSTDTQYF
DNA: TGTGCCAGCACTTCCGGGACTAGCACAGATACGCAGTATTTT

size: .
V: TRBV18
D: .
J: TRBJ1-2
CDR3: CASSPTGTYGYTF
DNA: TGTGCCAGCTCACCCACAGGTACCTATGGCTACACCTTC

size: .
V: TRBV12-5
D: .
J: TRBJ2-1
CDR3: CASGPSEYNEQFF
DNA: TGTGCTAGTGGTCCTTCTGAGTACAATGAGCAGTTCTTC

size: .
V: TRBV5-1
D: .
J: TRBJ1-5
CDR3: CASSLGQNSNQPQHF
DNA: TGCGCCAGCAGCTTGGGCCAGAATAGCAATCAGCCCCAGCATTTT

size: .
V: TRBV2
D: .
J: TRBJ2-3
CDR3: CASSEAGVGDTQYF
DNA: TGTGCCAGCAGTGAAGCGGGAGTGGGAGATACGCAGTATTTT

size: .
V: TRBV30
D: TRBD2
J: TRBJ2-7
CDR3: CAWSPSGTITYEQYF
DNA: TGTGCCTGGAGCCCTAGCGGGACGATTACCTACGAGCAGTACTTC

size: .
V: TRBV6-6
D: TRBD1
J: TRBJ1-1
CDR3: CASRATGATEAFF
DNA: TGTGCCAGCAGAGCAACAGGGGCGACTGAAGCTTTCTTT

size: .
V: TRBV7-9
D: .
J: TRBJ1-2
CDR3: CASSFSDGYTF
DNA: TGTGCCAGCAGCTTTTCAGATGGCTACACCTTC

size: once
V: TRBV21-1
D: .
J: TRBJ1-2
CDR3: CASSGGQVYYGYTF
DNA: TGTGCCAGCAGCGGAGGACAGGTATACTATGGCTACACCTTC

size: few
V: TRBV7-9
D: TRBD1
J: TRBJ1-4
CDR3: CASSFRYSGTDKGGEKLFF
DNA: TGTGCCAGCAGCTTCCGCTACTCCGGGACAGACAAGGGTGGGGAAAAACTGTTTTTT

size: .
V: TRBV5-1
D: TRBD1
J: TRBJ2-7
CDR3: CASSLRDLGDRGSYEQYF
DNA: TGCGCCAGCAGCCTACGCGATTTAGGGGACAGGGGTTCCTACGAGCAGTACTTC

size: .
V: TRBV5-8
D: .
J: TRBJ2-1
CDR3: CASSSGVGNNEQFF
DNA: TGTGCCAGCAGTTCGGGAGTGGGGAACAATGAGCAGTTCTTC

size: .
V: TRBV6-5
D: .
J: TRBJ2-1
CDR3: CASSPTDTTYNEQFF
DNA: TGTGCCAGCAGTCCTACGGACACCACCTACAATGAGCAGTTCTTC

size: .
V: TRBV18
D: .
J: TRBJ1-2
CDR3: CASSPPSWYDTNYGYTF
DNA: TGTGCCAGCTCACCACCGTCTTGGTATGACACCAACTATGGCTACACCTTC

size: few
V: TRBV30
D: .
J: TRBJ2-7
CDR3: CAWSVLAGKRSYEQYF
DNA: TGTGCCTGGAGTGTATTGGCTGGCAAACGCTCCTACGAGCAGTACTTC

size: .
V: TRBV18
D: TRBD2
J: TRBJ2-1
CDR3: CASSLNELGGRYNEQFF
DNA: TGTGCCAGCTCACTAAACGAGTTGGGAGGGCGGTACAATGAGCAGTTCTTC

size: few
V: TRBV5-6
D: .
J: TRBJ2-7
CDR3: CASSSPERSYEQYF
DNA: TGTGCCAGCAGCTCACCAGAGCGTTCCTACGAGCAGTACTTC